This entry describes one T cell receptor beta chain. Its antigen is unidentified. With a much larger clone just one base away, this may be a read error. The sample originates from a study of post-analysis software for immune sequencing data. Study-level background: Relapsing-remitting, secondary progressive and progressive-relapsing forms of multiple sclerosis all featured among disease courses. Study findings and constraints: Multiple sclerosis was associated with a significant reduction in normalized Chao1 diversity relative to controls. Clustering by F measure revealed strong co-clustering among samples prepared together in one batch. In patients, TRBV5-6, TRBV5-1 and TRBV20-1 belonged to roughly five TRBV segments found more frequently than in controls.

Unique molecular identifiers were carried by the TCR beta cDNA libraries. Input populations of about 0.85 to 11 million T cells gave rise to approximately 480,000 cDNA molecules. Using its own MiXCR run on the PCR reads, TCRdb lists one record per CDR3 protein. This table holds about 200,000 distinct CDR3 sequences, 29% found once. Germline-derived CDR1 and CDR2 are SGHRS and YFSETQ. The CDR3 loop spans 14 amino acids. The sequencing input was blood. The rearrangement joins TRBV5-1 to TRBJ2-3; 8 nucleotides line up with TRBD2. The sequence came from a girl aged 2-17 years with multiple sclerosis. The CDR3 coding sequence is TGCGCCAGCAGCCGCGGGGGGTCGACAGGTACGCAGTATTTT. Residues: CASSRGGSTGTQYF. The full variable domain, its missing parts supplied by reference TRBV5-1 and TRBJ2-3, is KAGVTQTPRYLIKTRGQQVTLSCSPISGHRSVSWYQQTPGQGLQFLFEYFSETQRNKGNFPGRFSGRQFSNSRSEMNVSTLELGDSALYLCASSRGGSTGTQYFGPGTRLTVL.